The 32 T cell receptor beta chains given below trace back to one sample, sequenced in a study of vaccination and CD4 T cells after COVID-19. Cultured CD4+ T-cell DNA underwent Oncomine TCR Beta short-read sequencing. MiXCR, run by TCRdb on the PCR reads, gives a single entry per CDR3 protein. The profile shows roughly 22,000 distinct CDR3 sequences, around a third of them singletons. This sample's treatment: approximately 10-day PBMC culture with coronavirus spike peptide pools or control peptides (ViraFEST assay). Their specific antigens are unknown. The sample comprised cultured CD4+ T cells from blood. The receptor source for this set is a human donor with COVID-19.

The rearrangement links TRBV7-3 to TRBJ1-1, with unresolved D. This CDR3 comprises 13 residues. The V gene's germline CDR1 is SGHTA and CDR2 FQGTGA. Trimming cost V 2 bases and J 2 bases, with 6 bases left between them. The CDR3 sequence: CASSLHSNTEAFF. CDR3 in DNA: TGTGCCAGCAGCTTACACTCCAACACTGAAGCTTTCTTT. The full variable domain, in which reference TRBV7-3 and TRBJ1-1 provide the parts outside the CDR3, is GAGVSQTPSNKVTEKGKYVELRCDPISGHTALYWYRQSLGQGPEFLIYFQGTGAADDSGLPNDRFFAVRPEGSVSTLKIQRTERGDSAVYLCASSLHSNTEAFFGQGTRLTVV.

The chain recombines TRBV7-8 with TRBJ2-3; 15 bases match TRBD2. The ends lost 1 base at V and 15 bases at J; junction bases unmatched: 8. The CDR3 is 15 residues long. The germline V gene encodes CDR1 SGHVS and CDR2 FQNEAQ. For the CDR3, the DNA is TGTGCCAGCAGCTTAGGGGGACTAGCGGGGGGCACCGGTTATTTT. Amino acids: CASSLGGLAGGTGYF.

V usage is TRBV12-3 or TRBV12-4 and J usage is TRBJ2-4, with D possibly being TRBD1 (5 bases). The length of the CDR3 is 15 residues. V shed 5 bases and J shed 8 bases, with 19 bases lying between them. The CDR3 DNA reads TGTGCCAGCAGTCGACATCAGGGTACTGGGGACATTCAGTACTTC. It codes for CASSRHQGTGDIQYF.

Only a few counts were recorded for this clonotype. The V gene is TRBV20-1, the J gene TRBJ1-2; no definite D call. Trimming took 3 bases from V and 0 from J, leaving 11 bases between them. The germline V gene has CDR1 DFQATT and CDR2 SNEGSKA (reference sequence). The CDR3 runs to 14 residues. DNA of the CDR3: TGCAGTGCTAGTCCGCAGGCTACTAACTATGGCTACACCTTC. Protein: CSASPQATNYGYTF.

This clonotype has a handful of counts. The chain combines TRBV6-5 with TRBJ1-1; 9 bases fit TRBD1. The CDR3 totals 16 residues. The germline V gene has CDR1 MNHEY and CDR2 SVGAGI. J gave up 1 base and V 3 bases, and 6 bases lay outside the gene matches. The CDR3 DNA sequence: TGTGCCAGCAGTTATGCCCGGGACAGGGAGAACACTGAAGCTTTCTTT. As protein: CASSYARDRENTEAFF.

This clonotype has a handful of counts. This chain connects TRBV11-3 to TRBJ1-1; 8 bases align to TRBD1. The germline gives CDR1 SGHNT, CDR2 YENEEA. There are 14 residues in the CDR3. The junction had 3 bases not matched to a gene; V was cut back by 5 bases and J by 1 base. CDR3 nucleotides: TGTGCCAGCAGCCCAGGGGGCTCGAACACTGAAGCTTTCTTT. Protein sequence: CASSPGGSNTEAFF. Complete variable domain (other parts from reference TRBV11-3 and TRBJ1-1): EAGVVQSPRYKIIEKKQPVAFWCNPISGHNTLYWYLQNLGQGPELLIRYENEEAVDDSQLPKDRFSAERLKGVDSTLKIQPAELGDSAVYLCASSPGGSNTEAFFGQGTRLTVV.

This clonotype has just a few counts. This chain joins TRBV7-2 and TRBJ1-5, with no clear D. The CDR3 loop spans 13 amino acids. Trimming shortened V by 3 bases and J by 3 bases, and 6 bases separated the two germline ends. The germline gives CDR1 SGHTA, CDR2 FQGNSA. This CDR3 is CASSFRDNQPQHF. Written as DNA, the CDR3 is TGTGCCAGCAGCTTTAGGGACAATCAGCCCCAGCATTTT.

This chain connects TRBV11-1 to TRBJ1-3, with D perhaps matching TRBD1 (5 bases). The CDR3 consists of 15 residues. The V end was cut by 5 bases, the J end by 0 bases, with 11 bases between. Looked up from germline, CDR1 is SGHAT and CDR2 is FQDESV (reference sequence). The CDR3 is CASSEGRSSGNTIYF. The CDR3 DNA follows: TGTGCCAGCAGCGAGGGACGGTCCTCTGGAAACACCATATATTTT.

A few counts support this clonotype. This sequence joins TRBV6-5 and TRBJ1-6; D is unclear. V dropped 0 bases and J dropped 12 bases, with 15 bases sitting between them. This CDR3 contains 15 residues. Looked up from germline, CDR1 is MNHEY and CDR2 is SVGAGI. CDR3 DNA sequence: TGTGCCAGCAGTTACTCGCGAGTCCCTCCGGGACCCCTCCACTTT. It is translated as CASSYSRVPPGPLHF.

The gene calls are TRBV6-4 and TRBJ2-3, with D perhaps assigned TRBD1 or TRBD2 (5 bases each). Trimming left V 6 bases short and J 12 bases short, with 16 bases between. CDR1 MRHNA and CDR2 SNTAGT come from the germline V gene. The CDR3 runs to 12 residues. CDR3 loop: CASRGTHEEQYF. Written as DNA, the CDR3 is TGTGCCAGCAGGGGGACCCACGAAGAACAGTATTTT.

The V call is TRBV5-1, the J call TRBJ1-2, with D uncertain. The germline V gene has CDR1 SGHRS and CDR2 YFSETQ. CDR3 length: 13 amino acids. V was shortened by 5 bases and J by 2 bases, with 10 bases between the two germline ends. In DNA form, the CDR3 reads TGCGCCAGCAGTAAAGGCACCAACTATGGCTACACCTTC. It specifies CASSKGTNYGYTF.

This clonotype was detected only a few times. J is TRBJ2-3 and V is TRBV7-2; D gene ambiguous. Germline V gene lookup returns CDR1 SGHTA and CDR2 FQGNSA. The CDR3 runs 13 residues. Trimming shortened V by 0 bases and J by 4 bases, and 5 bases separated the two germline ends. The CDR3 region has the DNA TGTGCCAGCAGCTTAGCGAAGGCAGATACGCAGTATTTT. This codes for CASSLAKADTQYF.

The chain combines TRBV29-1 with TRBJ1-5, with TRBD1 matching 7 bases. CDR1 is SQVTM and CDR2 is ANQGSEA in the germline V gene. The CDR3 length is 14 residues. The CDR3 nucleotides read TGCAGTATCATACCGACAGGGTTCAATCAGCCCCAGCATTTT. Protein product: CSIIPTGFNQPQHF.

The chain has TRBV6-1 and TRBJ2-7, with D perhaps matching TRBD1 (6 bases). Trimming took off 5 bases at V and 2 bases at J, with 16 bases between the two ends. CDR1 is MNHNS and CDR2 is SASEGT in the germline V gene. This CDR3 has 15 residues. This chain's CDR3 is CASSLEGHPTYEQYF. In DNA form, the CDR3 reads TGTGCCAGCAGTCTCGAGGGACATCCTACCTACGAGCAGTACTTC.

The chain uses TRBV30 and TRBJ2-3; D perhaps matches TRBD1 (6 bases). The ends were cut back, 0 bases at V and 2 bases at J, with 12 bases in the middle. CDR3 size: 15 residues. The V gene's germline CDR1 is GTSNPN and CDR2 SVGIG (reference sequence). CDR3: CAWSVQGGLTDTQYF. The CDR3 coding sequence is TGTGCCTGGAGTGTACAGGGCGGACTCACAGATACGCAGTATTTT.

This clonotype turned up a few times. This rearrangement joins TRBV20-1 to TRBJ1-3; TRBD1 agrees at 7 bases. With V trimmed by 0 bases and J by 4 bases, 6 bases remained unmatched. Germline V gene sequence: CDR1 DFQATT, CDR2 SNEGSKA (reference sequence). The CDR3 spans 15 residues. The CDR3 spells CSARDHRGRGNTIYF. In DNA form, the CDR3 reads TGCAGTGCTAGAGATCACAGGGGAAGAGGAAACACCATATATTTT.

The chain links TRBV7-6 to TRBJ1-2; maybe TRBD1 (5 bases). The CDR3 sequence is 15 residues long. Germline CDR1 and CDR2: SGHVS and FNYEAQ. The V end lost 5 bases, the J end lost 9 bases, and 22 bases lay between the germline ends. CDR3 in amino acids: CASSLDRGGEGRYTF. CDR3 bases: TGTGCCAGCAGCCTAGACCGCGGGGGGGAAGGTCGCTACACCTTC.

The rearrangement links TRBV12-3 or TRBV12-4 to TRBJ2-1; TRBD1 is a possible D gene (5 bases). There are 15 residues in the CDR3. Trimming cost V 5 bases and J 0 bases, with 11 bases left between them. Here the CDR3 DNA reads TGTGCCAGCAGTAACAGGCGTCGCTCCTACAATGAGCAGTTCTTC. Protein product: CASSNRRRSYNEQFF.

The chain carries TRBV6-1 and TRBJ1-5; D may be TRBD1 (5 bases). The CDR3 is 15 residues long. The germline V gene has CDR1 MNHNS and CDR2 SASEGT. Trimming cost V 6 bases and J 3 bases, with 15 bases left between them. The CDR3 coding sequence is TGTGCCAGCAGCAACAGGCCATCGGACAATCAGCCCCAGCATTTT. Protein sequence: CASSNRPSDNQPQHF.

The chain has TRBV11-2 and TRBJ1-1; tentative D call: TRBD1 (5 bases). Trimming shortened V by 0 bases and J by 11 bases, and 7 bases separated the two germline ends. This CDR3 has 11 residues. CDR1 and CDR2 from the germline V gene are SGHAT and FQNNGV. CDR3 loop: CASSLEGVAFF. CDR3 sequence (DNA): TGTGCCAGCAGCTTAGAGGGGGTGGCTTTCTTT.

This clonotype was counted a few times. Written as DNA, the CDR3 is TGCGCCAGCAGTGAGTCGGGGACAGGGCTTGAAAAACTGTTTTTT. Residues: CASSESGTGLEKLFF. The chain joins TRBV10-2 to TRBJ1-4, with 9 bases fitting TRBD1. Germline lookup yields CDR1 WSHSY and CDR2 SAAADI. With 0 bases clipped from V and 7 bases from J, the junction kept 3 bases outside the gene matches. The CDR3 loop spans 15 amino acids.

This clonotype was seen only a few times. The V and J genes are TRBV20-1 and TRBJ2-2; 8 nucleotides match TRBD2. CDR1 and CDR2 (germline): DFQATT, SNEGSKA (reference sequence). V shed 6 bases and J 8 bases; nucleotides not matched to a gene: 11. This CDR3 has 14 residues. For the CDR3, the DNA is TGCAGTGCCAGACCCCCGGGGGGGCCGGGGGAGCTGTTTTTT. This codes for CSARPPGGPGELFF.

The chain carries TRBV25-1 and TRBJ1-3, with D unresolved. CDR3 length: 14 amino acids. Trimming took off 2 bases at V and 1 base at J, with 6 bases between the two ends. CDR1 is MGHDK, CDR2 SYGVNS, per germline. Here the CDR3 DNA reads TGTGCCAGCAGTGAAGAGCGGTCTGGAAACACCATATATTTT. Its translation: CASSEERSGNTIYF.

The rearrangement links TRBV7-9 to TRBJ2-7; perhaps D is TRBD1 or TRBD2 (5 bases each). Trimming took 3 bases from V and 7 from J, leaving 10 bases between them. The germline gives CDR1 SEHNR, CDR2 FQNEAQ (reference sequence). The CDR3 spans 12 residues. CDR3 region: CASSFGGGEQYF. DNA for the CDR3: TGTGCCAGCAGCTTCGGTGGGGGAGAGCAGTACTTC.

J is TRBJ1-1 and V is TRBV3-1; TRBD1 agrees at 12 bases. This CDR3 has 17 amino acids. The ends lost 4 bases at V and 0 bases at J; junction bases unmatched: 6. Germline CDR1 LGHDT, CDR2 YNNKEL (reference sequence). CDR3 residues: CASSPPGTGGLNTEAFF. CDR3 nucleotides: TGTGCCAGCAGCCCCCCCGGGACAGGGGGCCTGAACACTGAAGCTTTCTTT. Supplemented by reference TRBV3-1 and TRBJ1-1, the full variable domain reads DTAVSQTPKYLVTQMGNDKSIKCEQNLGHDTMYWYKQDSKKFLKIMFSYNNKELIINETVPNRFSPKSPDKAHLNLHINSLELGDSAVYFCASSPPGTGGLNTEAFFGQGTRLTVV.

Only a few counts were recorded for this clonotype. The chain recombines TRBV7-9 with TRBJ2-2; D is unclear. The CDR3 runs 11 residues. V was shortened by 3 bases and J by 8 bases, with 4 bases between the two germline ends. Per germline, CDR1 SEHNR and CDR2 FQNEAQ (reference sequence). The CDR3 coding sequence is TGTGCCAGCAGCTTCAAAGGGGAGCTGTTTTTT. Amino acids: CASSFKGELFF. The entire variable domain, with the rest obtained from reference TRBV7-9 and TRBJ2-2, is as follows: DTGVSQNPRHKITKRGQNVTFRCDPISEHNRLYWYRQTLGQGPEFLTYFQNEAQLEKSRLLSDRFSAERPKGSFSTLEIQRTEQGDSAMYLCASSFKGELFFGEGSRLTVL.

By sample fraction, this clonotype is medium-sized (0.01 to 0.1%). The chain is built from TRBV7-8 and TRBJ1-3, with 9 bases lining up with TRBD1. Germline V gives CDR1 SGHVS, CDR2 FQNEAQ. V shed 5 bases and J 2 bases; nucleotides not matched to a gene: 7. The CDR3 spans 16 residues. The CDR3 DNA is TGTGCCAGCAGCCTACCGACAGGGGGAACTGGAAACACCATATATTTT. Translating gives CASSLPTGGTGNTIYF.

This clonotype showed up just a few times. The chain joins TRBV7-2 to TRBJ2-3, with D uncertain. The V end lost 8 bases, the J end lost 2 bases, and 17 bases lay between the germline ends. This CDR3 region has 15 residues. Germline V lookup: CDR1 SGHTA, CDR2 FQGNSA. The CDR3 sequence is CASAPSRGVTDTQYF. Here the CDR3 DNA reads TGTGCCAGCGCTCCGTCGAGAGGCGTCACAGATACGCAGTATTTT.

The rearrangement links TRBV15 to TRBJ2-5; D is perhaps TRBD1 or TRBD2 (6 bases each). The germline V gene has CDR1 LNHNV and CDR2 YYDKDF (reference sequence). Trimming removed 3 bases from V and 0 bases from J, with 11 bases in between. The CDR3 length is 15 residues. This chain's CDR3 is CATSRGGGYQETQYF. CDR3 coding DNA: TGTGCCACCAGCAGGGGGGGCGGGTACCAAGAGACCCAGTACTTC.

The chain has TRBV20-1 and TRBJ2-7; D gene unclear. Germline loops: CDR1 DFQATT, CDR2 SNEGSKA (reference sequence). This CDR3 has 13 residues. Between the trimmed V and J ends, which lost 6 bases and 1 base, there was a span of 13 bases. The CDR3 DNA sequence: TGCAGTGCCACCCTAACACAGTCCTACGAGCAGTACTTC. Protein: CSATLTQSYEQYF.

This clonotype was found a few times. This chain joins TRBV2 and TRBJ2-3; D gene unclear. Trimming shortened V by 5 bases and J by 6 bases, and 15 bases separated the two germline ends. CDR1 is SNHLY and CDR2 is FYNNEI in the germline V gene. The CDR3 runs 14 residues. In DNA form, the CDR3 reads TGTGCCAGCAGTCCTTTATTTAAGGCCGATACGCAGTATTTT. As protein: CASSPLFKADTQYF. The full variable domain, with the rest looked up from reference TRBV2 and TRBJ2-3, is EPEVTQTPSHQVTQMGQEVILRCVPISNHLYFYWYRQILGQKVEFLVSFYNNEISEKSEIFDDQFSVERPDGSNFTLKIRSTKLEDSAMYFCASSPLFKADTQYFGPGTRLTVL.

V usage is TRBV11-2 and J usage is TRBJ2-1; D unclear. Germline V gives CDR1 SGHAT, CDR2 FQNNGV. Trimming cost V 2 bases and J 8 bases, with 13 bases left between them. The CDR3 runs 14 residues. The CDR3 region has the DNA TGTGCCAGCAGCTTAACTGGTAAGTCCGATGAGCAGTTCTTC. Protein: CASSLTGKSDEQFF. The variable domain in full, with the rest retrieved from reference TRBV11-2 and TRBJ2-1, is EAGVAQSPRYKIIEKRQSVAFWCNPISGHATLYWYQQILGQGPKLLIQFQNNGVVDDSQLPKDRFSAERLKGVDSTLKIQPAKLEDSAVYLCASSLTGKSDEQFFGPGTRLTVL.